The 3 T cell receptor beta chains reported below all come from one sample, sequenced in a study of chemoradiotherapy in HPV16-positive cancers. The protocol was immunoSEQ multiplex PCR, while the TCRdb copy is restricted to in-frame clones and leaves out a portion. The table shows around 33,000 clones, with around 86% occurring only once. Sample: blood, taken from a patient who underwent chemoradiotherapy. The receptors here all came from a human donor with HPV-associated anogenital cancer.

J is TRBJ1-1 and V is TRBV2; D may be TRBD1 (5 bases). This CDR3 is built from 12 residues. V was trimmed by 4 bases and J by 11 bases, leaving 14 bases between them. The germline CDR1 and CDR2 sequences are SNHLY and FYNNEI. In DNA, the CDR3 is TGTGCCAGCAGTGGGGCAGGGAGTTCGGCTTTCTTT. This translates into CASSGAGSSAFF.

The chain has TRBV5-4 and TRBJ2-1; 7 bases line up with TRBD2. The V segment lost 2 bases and the J segment 6 bases; nucleotides outside the gene matches: 2. The CDR3 runs 13 residues. CDR1 and CDR2 (germline): SGHNT, YYREEE (reference sequence). CDR3 bases: TGTGCCAGCAGCTTACTAGCGCCCAATGAGCAGTTCTTC. Protein product: CASSLLAPNEQFF.

V gene TRBV6-5 combines with J gene TRBJ2-3; D may be TRBD1 or TRBD2 (5 bases each). Germline V gene sequence: CDR1 MNHEY, CDR2 SVGAGI. CDR3 size: 14 residues. V dropped 2 bases and J dropped 0 bases, with 6 bases sitting between them. The CDR3 DNA is TGTGCCAGCAGTTACGGGGGTAGCACAGATACGCAGTATTTT. Its translation: CASSYGGSTDTQYF.